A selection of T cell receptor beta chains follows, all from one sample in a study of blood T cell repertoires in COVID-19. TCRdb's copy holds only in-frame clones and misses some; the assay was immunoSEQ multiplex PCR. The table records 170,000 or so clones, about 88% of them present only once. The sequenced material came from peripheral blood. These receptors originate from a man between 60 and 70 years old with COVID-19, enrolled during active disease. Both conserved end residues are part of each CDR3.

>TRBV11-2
CASSLGHPRTASYEQYF
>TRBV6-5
CASSRTVYNEQFF
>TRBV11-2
CASSTSSREGYEQYF
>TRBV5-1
CASSLGQNMNTEAFF
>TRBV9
CASSVGPSGVTDTQYF
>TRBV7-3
CASGQGGQADTQYF
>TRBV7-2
CASSLVPAGLNTGELFF
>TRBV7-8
CASRASTGVYNEQFF
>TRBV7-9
CASSFRTGGNYGYTF
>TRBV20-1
CSASRSGESF
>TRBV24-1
CAASDSALPGGNQPQHF
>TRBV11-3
CASSVRQGAPGNTIYF
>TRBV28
CASSLGGMDEKLFF
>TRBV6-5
CASRPDRGPTGELFF
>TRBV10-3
CAGRAGSTDTQYF
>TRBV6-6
CASSPGQNYGYTF
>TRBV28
CASSFLAEAFF
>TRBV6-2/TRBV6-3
CASSYGRGLSEQYF
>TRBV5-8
CASSLGQADQPQHF
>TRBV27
CASKSSGTGANEQYF
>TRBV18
CASSPGRQETQYF
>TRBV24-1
CATSDRGSYGYTF
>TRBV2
CASRPDTSNYGYTF
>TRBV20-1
CSASESPGPDEGQHF
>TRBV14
CASSQFLSSGQQFF
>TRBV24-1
CATSDHPQGERNQPQHF
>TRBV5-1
CASKGRGTATMNTEAFF
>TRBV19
CASSLSGTGKMNTEAFF
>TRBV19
CASTGTAAGNTIYF
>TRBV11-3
CASSLLRTGNEQYF
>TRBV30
CAWSVDRTYEQYF
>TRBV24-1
CATRDRARGYTF
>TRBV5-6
CASSLRTGNSPLHF
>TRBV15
CAFAPDRLAKNIQYF
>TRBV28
CASSLTEYNYGYTF
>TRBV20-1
CSASQGVDGYTF
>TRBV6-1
CASSESLQGAQPQHF
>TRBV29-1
CSVGDFLGGELFF
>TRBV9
CASSAGHSGNQPQHF
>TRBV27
CASSPFMNTEAFF
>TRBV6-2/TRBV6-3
CASSWTEKAGELFF
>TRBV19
CASSIWRNTEAFF
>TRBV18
CASSPTTGANNQPQHF
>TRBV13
CASSARTGSGINYEQYF
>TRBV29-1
CSAVADGRDRYTQYF
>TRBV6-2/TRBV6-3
CASSSPGAEAFF
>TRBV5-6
CASSLMSGEAFF
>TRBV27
CASSPLNSQYSYNSPLHF
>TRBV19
CASRVSLPGQGRGTEAFF
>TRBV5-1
CASSLVRFEQFF